The 8 T cell receptor beta chains listed next were all sequenced from one sample in a study of blood T cell repertoires in COVID-19. Profiling relied on immunoSEQ multiplex PCR, and the TCRdb table lists in-frame clones only, not all of them. Altogether over 85,000 clones are present, around 90% being singletons, with the ten largest covering 2% to 2.5%. Sequencing was done on a sample of peripheral blood. These receptors all stem from a man aged 50 to 60 with active COVID-19.

The DNA for the CDR3 is TGTGCCAGCAGCTTAGTTCCCAGCGGTTCCTACAATGAGCAGTTCTTC. Protein sequence: CASSLVPSGSYNEQFF. The chain is built from TRBV7-6 and TRBJ2-1, with a tentative D call TRBD2 (5 bases). This CDR3 is 16 amino acids long. Germline loops: CDR1 SGHVS, CDR2 FNYEAQ. Trimming cost V 1 base and J 1 base, with 11 bases left between them.

V and J are TRBV29-1 and TRBJ2-5, with 11 nucleotides matching TRBD2. CDR3 length: 16 amino acids. V shed 6 bases, J shed 9 bases, and the junction held 18 bases outside the gene matches. Germline CDR1 and CDR2: SQVTM and ANQGSEA. The DNA of the CDR3 is TGCAGCGTCCGAGTGGGTAGCGGGGGGGCAAATGGGGCCCAGTACTTC. It yields the protein CSVRVGSGGANGAQYF.

The chain carries TRBV6-2 or TRBV6-3 and TRBJ2-5, with D unclear. The CDR3 has 12 residues. The V gene's germline CDR1 is MNHEY and CDR2 SVGEGT. Trimming cost V 4 bases and J 5 bases, with 8 bases left between them. The CDR3 DNA follows: TGTGCCAGCAGTTCTGCTCGGGAGACCCAGTACTTC. It is translated as CASSSARETQYF.

This chain uses TRBV6-5 with TRBJ2-3; unclear D gene. Looked up from germline, CDR1 is MNHEY and CDR2 is SVGAGI. V shed 8 bases and J shed 4 bases, with 10 bases lying between them. The CDR3 length is 12 residues. The DNA for the CDR3 is TGTGCCAGCCTGAGTCCGTCAGATACGCAGTATTTT. It codes for CASLSPSDTQYF.

The chain is built from TRBV5-1 and TRBJ1-2; 8 positions agree with TRBD1. V lost 2 bases, J lost 4 bases, and 7 bases stayed unmatched. This CDR3 contains 15 residues. Germline assignment: CDR1 SGHRS and CDR2 YFSETQ. CDR3 sequence reads: CASSFSGQESYGYTF. Here the CDR3 DNA reads TGCGCCAGCAGCTTCTCGGGACAGGAAAGCTATGGCTACACCTTC. Full variable domain (remainder filled in from reference TRBV5-1 and TRBJ1-2): KAGVTQTPRYLIKTRGQQVTLSCSPISGHRSVSWYQQTPGQGLQFLFEYFSETQRNKGNFPGRFSGRQFSNSRSEMNVSTLELGDSALYLCASSFSGQESYGYTFGSGTRLTVV.

The V and J genes are TRBV18 and TRBJ2-2; D unresolved. Trimming cost V 4 bases and J 4 bases, with 7 bases left between them. The CDR3 has 13 residues. CDR1 KGHSH and CDR2 LQKENI come from the germline V gene. The CDR3 here is CASSLQRTGELFF. In DNA form, the CDR3 reads TGTGCCAGCTCACTCCAGCGCACCGGGGAGCTGTTTTTT. The whole variable domain, remainder taken from reference TRBV18 and TRBJ2-2, is NAGVMQNPRHLVRRRGQEARLRCSPMKGHSHVYWYRQLPEEGLKFMVYLQKENIIDESGMPKERFSAEFPKEGPSILRIQQVVRGDSAAYFCASSLQRTGELFFGEGSRLTVL.

This chain connects TRBV5-4 to TRBJ2-7, with 8 bases lining up with TRBD2. V shed 5 bases and J 0 bases; nucleotides not matched to a gene: 7. This CDR3 contains 15 residues. Per germline, CDR1 SGHNT and CDR2 YYREEE (reference sequence). The CDR3 here is CASSSAGTSSYEQYF. The CDR3 nucleotides are TGTGCCAGCAGTTCAGCCGGGACTAGCTCCTACGAGCAGTACTTC. Supplemented by reference TRBV5-4 and TRBJ2-7, the full variable domain reads ETGVTQSPTHLIKTRGQQVTLRCSSQSGHNTVSWYQQALGQGPQFIFQYYREEENGRGNFPPRFSGLQFPNYSSELNVNALELDDSALYLCASSSAGTSSYEQYFGPGTRLTVT.

V is TRBV15 and J is TRBJ2-1; possibly TRBD2 for D (6 bases). The length of the CDR3 is 16 residues. V was pared by 3 bases and J by 2 bases, with 14 bases between. Germline V gives CDR1 LNHNV, CDR2 YYDKDF (reference sequence). CDR3 sequence reads: CATSRTTGTPYNEQFF. As DNA, the CDR3 is TGTGCCACCAGCAGGACAACCGGGACTCCCTACAATGAGCAGTTCTTC.